The 28 T cell receptor beta chains below come from one sample, sequenced in a study of early T cells in non-severe SARS-CoV-2 infection. TCRdb reanalysed the 5' RACE reads using MiXCR and keeps one entry per CDR3 protein. The repertoire includes about 60,000 distinct CDR3 sequences, about 12% of them detected once, and roughly 4.2% sits in the top ten. The sequenced material came from whole blood. Source of these receptors: an adult who was a healthcare worker with PCR-confirmed SARS-CoV-2 infection or an uninfected control (not recorded which).

Ten or more counts support this clonotype. The chain carries TRBV10-3 and TRBJ1-2, with D tentatively TRBD1 (6 bases). The CDR3 is 14 amino acids. In germline, CDR1 is ENHRY, CDR2 SYGVKD. The germline V and J ends were trimmed by 7 bases and 5 bases, with 17 bases remaining between them. The CDR3 DNA reads as TGTGCCATCACCACAGGGCAGACTGGATATGGCTACACCTTC. Its translation is CAITTGQTGYGYTF.

This clonotype appeared a few times. The gene calls are TRBV29-1 and TRBJ2-5; D uncertain. The CDR3 extends over 14 amino acids. Trimming shortened V by 3 bases and J by 5 bases, and 16 bases separated the two germline ends. CDR1 SQVTM and CDR2 ANQGSEA come from the germline V gene. CDR3 in amino acids: CSVDPRLGGETQYF. The CDR3 region has the DNA TGCAGCGTTGATCCTCGACTCGGTGGGGAGACCCAGTACTTC.

This clonotype was seen at least ten times. V is TRBV5-1 and J is TRBJ2-3, with D tentatively TRBD2 (7 bases). The CDR3 extends over 16 amino acids. Trimming cost V 3 bases and J 3 bases, with 17 bases left between them. Germline V CDR1 and CDR2: SGHRS, YFSETQ. The CDR3 bases are TGCGCCAGCAGCTGGAGGGGGGCTAGCGGAACAGATACGCAGTATTTT. It translates to CASSWRGASGTDTQYF.

The sample holds many counts of this clonotype. The chain has TRBV19 and TRBJ2-5; D tentatively fits TRBD1 or TRBD2 (7 bases each). Trimming cost V 5 bases and J 0 bases, with 22 bases left between them. Germline loops: CDR1 LNHDA, CDR2 SQIVND (reference sequence). CDR3 size: 18 residues. Written as DNA, the CDR3 is TGTGCCAGTAGTGCCTCCCCTCACAGGGGAGGGTACCAAGAGACCCAGTACTTC. Protein sequence: CASSASPHRGGYQETQYF.

This clonotype has a count of ten or more. This sequence joins TRBV20-1 and TRBJ2-7; the D is unclear. Germline CDR1 DFQATT, CDR2 SNEGSKA (reference sequence). CDR3 length: 11 residues. Trimming stripped 6 bases from V and 6 bases from J, with 12 bases between. CDR3 in amino acids: CSALSRSEQYF. CDR3 bases: TGCAGTGCACTCTCCAGGTCCGAGCAGTACTTC.

The count of this clonotype is one. The chain is built from TRBV29-1 and TRBJ1-2, with D tentatively TRBD1 (6 bases). Germline V gene lookup returns CDR1 SQVTM and CDR2 ANQGSEA. The germline V and J ends were trimmed by 8 bases and 2 bases, with 15 bases remaining between them. The CDR3 runs to 13 residues. This CDR3 reads CSFHPGQNYGYTF. CDR3 nucleotide sequence: TGCAGCTTTCACCCGGGACAAAACTATGGCTACACCTTC. The whole variable domain, filled in from reference TRBV29-1 and TRBJ1-2, reads SAVISQKPSRDICQRGTSLTIQCQVDSQVTMMFWYRQQPGQSLTLIATANQGSEATYESGFVIDKFPISRPNLTFSTLTVSNMSPEDSSIYLCSFHPGQNYGYTFGSGTRLTVV.

This chain joins TRBV7-9 and TRBJ2-1; tentative D call: TRBD1 (6 bases). Germline assignment: CDR1 SEHNR and CDR2 FQNEAQ (reference sequence). With 0 bases removed from V and 16 bases from J, the gap between germline ends came to 16 bases. The CDR3 runs 13 residues. CDR3 amino acids: CASSLALTGVGFF. CDR3 nucleotides: TGTGCCAGCAGCTTAGCCCTGACAGGCGTTGGTTTCTTC. Supplemented by reference TRBV7-9 and TRBJ2-1, the full variable domain reads DTGVSQNPRHKITKRGQNVTFRCDPISEHNRLYWYRQTLGQGPEFLTYFQNEAQLEKSRLLSDRFSAERPKGSFSTLEIQRTEQGDSAMYLCASSLALTGVGFFGPGTRLTVL.

In its sample, this clonotype was seen a few times. V and J are TRBV29-1 and TRBJ2-3, with D uncertain. CDR1 is SQVTM, CDR2 ANQGSEA, per germline. Trimming cost V 8 bases and J 12 bases, with 21 bases left between them. The CDR3 runs to 12 residues. Here the CDR3 reads CSSRHSPTDQYF. For the CDR3, the DNA is TGCAGCTCCAGACACTCCCCCACAGATCAGTATTTT.

The chain carries TRBV7-2 and TRBJ2-3; D gene ambiguous. V lost 1 base and J 3 bases, leaving 8 bases between the germline ends. The CDR3 spans 14 residues. Germline-derived CDR1 and CDR2 are SGHTA and FQGNSA. This CDR3 reads CASSLGPVTDTQYF. The CDR3, as DNA: TGTGCCAGCAGCTTAGGGCCCGTAACAGATACGCAGTATTTT.

This clonotype was seen a few times. The V gene is TRBV2, the J gene TRBJ2-3, with a tentative D call TRBD2 (5 bases). The germline V gene has CDR1 SNHLY and CDR2 FYNNEI. The CDR3 spans 14 residues. V was cut by 11 bases and J by 0 bases, with 15 bases left in between. The CDR3: CAGESGASTDTQYF. The CDR3 DNA reads as TGTGCCGGGGAAAGCGGAGCTAGCACAGATACGCAGTATTTT. Using reference TRBV2 and TRBJ2-3 for the parts outside the CDR3, the full variable domain is EPEVTQTPSHQVTQMGQEVILRCVPISNHLYFYWYRQILGQKVEFLVSFYNNEISEKSEIFDDQFSVERPDGSNFTLKIRSTKLEDSAMYFCAGESGASTDTQYFGPGTRLTVL.

A few counts support this clonotype. The chain recombines TRBV18 with TRBJ1-4; tentative D call: TRBD1 (5 bases). CDR3 length: 15 residues. Germline CDR1 and CDR2: KGHSH and LQKENI. The V gene lost 2 bases and the J gene lost 8 bases, with 15 bases spanning the gap. This CDR3 reads CASSPRARVEEKLFF. Written as DNA, the CDR3 is TGTGCCAGCTCACCAAGGGCCAGGGTGGAAGAAAAACTGTTTTTT. Based on the CDR3 plus reference TRBV18 and TRBJ1-4, the full variable domain is NAGVMQNPRHLVRRRGQEARLRCSPMKGHSHVYWYRQLPEEGLKFMVYLQKENIIDESGMPKERFSAEFPKEGPSILRIQQVVRGDSAAYFCASSPRARVEEKLFFGSGTQLSVL.

This clonotype was counted many times. The chain has TRBV4-1 and TRBJ2-1, with 10 positions matching TRBD2. This CDR3 has 16 residues. The trim removed 0 bases at V and 4 bases at J, leaving 3 bases unmatched. Per the germline V gene, CDR1 is MGHRA and CDR2 is YSYEKL. The CDR3 DNA is TGCGCCAGCAGCCAAGAAAGGACTAGCGGATACAATGAGCAGTTCTTC. Protein: CASSQERTSGYNEQFF.

This clonotype was detected a few times. The chain recombines TRBV27 with TRBJ2-7, with D unresolved. V was shortened by 2 bases and J by 3 bases, with 8 bases between the two germline ends. This CDR3 is 13 amino acids long. Germline V CDR1 and CDR2: MNHEY, SMNVEV (reference sequence). The CDR3 DNA sequence: TGTGCCAGCAGTTTAGGGCGGCACTACGAGCAGTACTTC. Protein: CASSLGRHYEQYF.

In its sample, this clonotype was seen a few times. This sequence joins TRBV6-2 or TRBV6-3 and TRBJ2-1; 7 nucleotides line up with TRBD2. Germline CDR1 MNHEY, CDR2 SVGEGT. The CDR3 consists of 14 residues. The J segment lost 4 bases and the V segment lost 10 bases, leaving 10 bases of the junction unmatched. The CDR3 reads CAISSGQGYNEQFF. The DNA for the CDR3 is TGTGCCATAAGTAGCGGGCAGGGTTACAATGAGCAGTTCTTC.

This clonotype showed up just once. The rearrangement joins TRBV27 to TRBJ2-1, with D perhaps TRBD1 or TRBD2 (5 bases each). The germline gives CDR1 MNHEY, CDR2 SMNVEV (reference sequence). The V and J ends lost 3 bases and 5 bases respectively, with 14 bases between them. The CDR3 length is 15 residues. Here the CDR3 reads CASSFRWDADNEQFF. The CDR3 DNA reads as TGTGCCAGCAGTTTTCGATGGGACGCTGACAATGAGCAGTTCTTC.

CDR3 nucleotide sequence: TGTGCCAGCAGGTACAGGGGCCTTAATTCACCCCTCCACTTT. Translated: CASRYRGLNSPLHF. The gene calls are TRBV5-6 and TRBJ1-6, with 7 bases lining up with TRBD1. There are 14 residues in the CDR3. V trimming: 5 bases; J trimming: 6 bases; junction bases outside the gene matches: 5. Germline lookup yields CDR1 SGHDT and CDR2 YYEEEE.

The chain couples TRBV19 to TRBJ1-5; no clear D gene. Per the germline V gene, CDR1 is LNHDA and CDR2 is SQIVND (reference sequence). This CDR3 spans 12 amino acids. V gave up 1 base and J gave up 4 bases, with 2 bases separating them. For the CDR3, the DNA is TGTGCCAGTAGTATAGGAAATCAGCCCCAGCATTTT. Translated: CASSIGNQPQHF.

This clonotype turned up a few times. The J gene is TRBJ2-1, the V gene TRBV28; weak D call: TRBD2 (6 bases). V was cut by 5 bases and J by 9 bases, with 20 bases left in between. Germline V CDR1 and CDR2: MDHEN, SYDVKM. The CDR3 sequence is 15 residues long. The CDR3 loop reads CASSIEGRLRGEQFF. Here the CDR3 DNA reads TGTGCCAGCAGTATTGAGGGGAGGCTTAGGGGTGAGCAGTTCTTC. Together with reference TRBV28 and TRBJ2-1, the CDR3 gives the full variable domain: DVKVTQSSRYLVKRTGEKVFLECVQDMDHENMFWYRQDPGLGLRLIYFSYDVKMKEKGDIPEGYSVSREKKERFSLILESASTNQTSMYLCASSIEGRLRGEQFFGPGTRLTVL.

This clonotype was seen only a few times. The junction departs from the called germline gene at one end, perhaps through a read error. The rearrangement links TRBV30 to TRBJ2-1, with 8 bases lining up with TRBD2. The CDR3 extends over 12 amino acids. Germline assignment: CDR1 GTSNPN and CDR2 SVGIG (reference sequence). Written as DNA, the CDR3 is TGTTCCTGTAGCGGGGCCTACAATGAGCAGTTCTTC. Translating it yields CSCSGAYNEQFF.

This clonotype has a count of ten or more. The V and J genes are TRBV4-1 and TRBJ2-7; the D gene is possibly TRBD1 (6 bases). V lost 1 base and J 2 bases, leaving 15 bases between the germline ends. Germline assignment: CDR1 MGHRA and CDR2 YSYEKL. This CDR3 is built from 16 residues. CDR3 residues: CASSQAHRVSTYEQYF. The CDR3 region has the DNA TGCGCCAGCAGCCAAGCCCACAGGGTAAGCACCTACGAGCAGTACTTC.

The rearrangement links TRBV2 to TRBJ1-1; no firm D call. Trimming removed 2 bases from V and 5 bases from J, with 9 bases in between. Germline CDR1 SNHLY, CDR2 FYNNEI. The CDR3 extends over 13 amino acids. Written as DNA, the CDR3 is TGTGCCAGCAGTGAAAATTCGAAAACTGAAGCTTTCTTT. Its protein is CASSENSKTEAFF.

This clonotype occurred many times. The genes are TRBV7-2 and TRBJ1-3, with 9 positions matching TRBD1. Germline trimming cut 5 bases from V and 1 base from J; bases unmatched to any gene: 3. Looked up from germline, CDR1 is SGHTA and CDR2 is FQGNSA. This CDR3 is built from 15 residues. The CDR3 loop is CASSRTGASGNTIYF. The CDR3 coding sequence is TGTGCCAGCAGCAGGACAGGGGCATCTGGAAACACCATATATTTT.

There are a few counts of this clonotype. V gene TRBV6-5 combines with J gene TRBJ1-5; D perhaps matches TRBD1 (6 bases). Trimming pared 6 bases from V and 1 base from J, leaving 13 bases between. CDR3 length: 15 residues. Germline assignment: CDR1 MNHEY and CDR2 SVGAGI. The CDR3 coding sequence is TGTGCCAGCAGGAGAAACAGGGAAAGCAATCAGCCCCAGCATTTT. Protein: CASRRNRESNQPQHF.

This clonotype has at least ten counts. CDR3 sequence: CASSIQERGTQYF. CDR3 DNA: TGTGCCAGTAGTATACAGGAGCGCGGGACCCAGTACTTC. The chain uses TRBV19 and TRBJ2-5; D is uncertain. The V gene lost 2 bases and the J gene lost 7 bases, with 11 bases spanning the gap. Germline V lookup: CDR1 LNHDA, CDR2 SQIVND (reference sequence). The CDR3 extends over 13 amino acids.

This clonotype has more than one count but fewer than ten. The chain recombines TRBV7-9 with TRBJ2-5, with a possible D match to TRBD2 (5 bases). Germline CDR1 reads SEHNR; CDR2 reads FQNEAQ (reference sequence). Deletions cut 6 bases from V and 5 bases from J, with 10 bases between. The length of the CDR3 is 12 residues. The CDR3 reads CASRDAGETQYF. CDR3 coding DNA: TGTGCCAGCAGAGACGCGGGCGAGACCCAGTACTTC.

This clonotype was counted a few times. V is TRBV28 and J is TRBJ2-7, with D uncertain. The germline V gene has CDR1 MDHEN and CDR2 SYDVKM. CDR3 size: 14 residues. V was trimmed by 4 bases and J by 0 bases, leaving 10 bases between them. CDR3 bases: TGTGCCAGCAGTTCGAGCCCGATCTCCTACGAGCAGTACTTC. Amino acid sequence: CASSSSPISYEQYF.

This clonotype was detected ten times or more. The chain uses TRBV4-3 and TRBJ1-4; D uncertain. The V and J ends lost 0 bases and 5 bases respectively, with 13 bases between them. The germline CDR1 and CDR2 sequences are LGHNA and YSLEER. The CDR3 totals 16 residues. CDR3 DNA sequence: TGCGCCAGCAGCCAAGATCCGGAGGGAATAAATGAAAAACTGTTTTTT. It encodes CASSQDPEGINEKLFF.

This clonotype has just a few counts. This chain links TRBV9 with TRBJ1-2; 8 nucleotides align to TRBD1. After removal of 4 bases from V and 7 bases from J, the junction contained 3 bases not matched to a gene. Germline CDR1 is SGDLS and CDR2 is YYNGEE. The CDR3 covers 12 residues. The CDR3 coding sequence is TGTGCCAGCAGCACCAGGGGGCTTGGCTACACCTTC. Residues: CASSTRGLGYTF. Full variable domain (outside the CDR3, taken from reference TRBV9 and TRBJ1-2): DSGVTQTPKHLITATGQRVTLRCSPRSGDLSVYWYQQSLDQGLQFLIQYYNGEERAKGNILERFSAQQFPDLHSELNLSSLELGDSALYFCASSTRGLGYTFGSGTRLTVV.